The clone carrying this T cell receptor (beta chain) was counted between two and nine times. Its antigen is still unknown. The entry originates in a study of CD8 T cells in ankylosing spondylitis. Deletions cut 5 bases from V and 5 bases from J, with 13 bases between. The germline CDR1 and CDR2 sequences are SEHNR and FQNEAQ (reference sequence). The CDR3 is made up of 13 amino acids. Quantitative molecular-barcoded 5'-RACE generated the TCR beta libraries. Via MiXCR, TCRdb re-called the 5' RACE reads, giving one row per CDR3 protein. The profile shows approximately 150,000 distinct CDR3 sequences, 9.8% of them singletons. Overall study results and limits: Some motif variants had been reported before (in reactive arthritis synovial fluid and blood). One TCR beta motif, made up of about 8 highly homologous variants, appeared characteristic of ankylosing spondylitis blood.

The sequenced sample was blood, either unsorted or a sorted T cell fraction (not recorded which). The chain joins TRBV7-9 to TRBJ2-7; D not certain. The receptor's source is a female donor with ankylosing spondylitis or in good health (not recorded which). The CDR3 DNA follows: TGTGCCAGCAGCCGACCTTTCGAGGACGAGCAGTACTTC. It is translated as CASSRPFEDEQYF.